These T cell receptor beta chains were read from a single sample in a study of T cells after yellow fever vaccination. TCRdb passed the 5' RACE reads through MiXCR, listing each CDR3 protein once. The sample carries some 300,000 distinct CDR3 sequences, 8.7% recorded once. Here the sequenced sample was CD4+ T cells sorted from PBMCs, taken 5 days after the yellow fever booster vaccination. Receptor source: a man younger than 35 who received the YFV17D yellow fever vaccine. Each CDR3 is given with its conserved first and last residue. A D gene is named only where the DNA matches it firmly. The size field is filled for only some rows; it gives once, few, many or a size class.

D	size	J	V	CDR3	DNA
NA	few	TRBJ2-5	TRBV7-2	CASSPMPVEETQYF	TGTGCCAGCAGCCCCATGCCAGTGGAAGAGACCCAGTACTTC
NA	many	TRBJ1-3	TRBV5-1	CASSLERGQGNTIYF	TGCGCCAGCAGCTTGGAACGAGGCCAGGGAAACACCATATATTTT
TRBD1	few	TRBJ2-6	TRBV28	CASSRTGGIGGANVLTF	TGTGCCAGCAGTCGGACAGGGGGGATCGGTGGGGCCAACGTCCTGACTTTC
NA	few	TRBJ2-5	TRBV20-1	CSATVRGRVERETQYF	TGCAGTGCCACCGTGAGAGGCAGGGTGGAGCGGGAGACCCAGTACTTC
TRBD2	NA	TRBJ2-3	TRBV7-3	CASSDRLAGNTQYF	TGTGCCAGCAGCGACCGACTAGCGGGGAATACGCAGTATTTT
NA	many	TRBJ2-3	TRBV7-2	CASSYQEGRTDTQYF	TGTGCCAGCAGCTATCAGGAAGGGCGCACAGATACGCAGTATTTT
NA	NA	TRBJ1-6	TRBV6-1	CASSEGASYNSPLHF	TGTGCCAGCAGTGAAGGGGCATCTTATAATTCACCCCTCCACTTT
NA	NA	TRBJ2-7	TRBV4-1	CASSQGGAPNEQYF	TGCGCCAGCAGCCAAGGGGGGGCCCCCAACGAGCAGTACTTC
NA	few	TRBJ1-4	TRBV7-2	CASSHSGEKLFF	TGTGCCAGCAGCCACTCGGGGGAAAAACTGTTTTTT
NA	NA	TRBJ2-1	TRBV27	CASSHERGSYNEQFF	TGTGCCAGCAGTCACGAAAGGGGGTCCTACAATGAGCAGTTCTTC
TRBD1	many	TRBJ2-3	TRBV7-2	CASSLSGGLDTQYF	TGTGCCAGCAGCTTATCAGGGGGATTGGATACGCAGTATTTT
NA	few	TRBJ2-5	TRBV15	CATSRVPETQYF	TGTGCCACCAGCAGGGTCCCAGAGACCCAGTACTTC
TRBD2	many	TRBJ2-5	TRBV7-2	CASSLGLAGLETQYF	TGTGCCAGCAGCCTGGGACTAGCGGGGCTAGAGACCCAGTACTTC
TRBD2	NA	TRBJ2-3	TRBV7-9	CASSLGLAGGAQYF	TGTGCCAGCAGCTTAGGACTAGCGGGTGGTGCGCAGTATTTT
NA	many	TRBJ1-4	TRBV10-3	CAAGNSLRSNEKLFF	TGTGCCGCTGGGAACAGCCTACGATCTAATGAAAAACTGTTTTTT
NA	NA	TRBJ1-1	TRBV5-1	CASSGRPTEAFF	TGCGCCAGCAGCGGCAGGCCCACTGAAGCTTTCTTT